This T cell receptor beta chain was sequenced for a study of control samples from healthy donors and cancer patients (dated by TCRdb to 2020 to 2022). This clone has a single count. What this receptor recognizes is not known. Within one base of it there is no much larger clone, and no base qualities were kept. Relative to germline, V is 1 base shorter and J is 3 bases shorter, with 16 bases between their ends. The CDR3 goes from the cysteine to the phenylalanine over 16 residues. Solely the CDR3 DNA is kept, with 48 bases framed from the first base. Taken from the germline V gene (reference sequence), the CDR1 and CDR2 loops are LGHDT and YNNKEL. Libraries were made using the immunoSEQ multiplex PCR assay. In TCRdb, the immuneACCESS table is reduced to in-frame sequences with V and J assigned. These tables do not hold every clone; where another copy was compared, an unresolved V gene accounts for under half, and the others remain unexplained. This sample gives some 160,000 clones in total; over 85% of them show up just once. The top ten clones comprise about 8.5% of the sample.

The sequenced sample consisted of blood. The sequence links TRBV3-1 (or the pseudogene TRBV3-2) to TRBJ2-7; TRBD2 is a weak D gene call, 6 bases matching. The clonotype originates from a woman aged 40 to 49 in good health. The DNA sequence follows: TGTGCCAGCAGCCAAGGAAGCGTGGGGGGTTTCTACGAGCAGTACTTC. Its translation reads: CASSQGSVGGFYEQYF.